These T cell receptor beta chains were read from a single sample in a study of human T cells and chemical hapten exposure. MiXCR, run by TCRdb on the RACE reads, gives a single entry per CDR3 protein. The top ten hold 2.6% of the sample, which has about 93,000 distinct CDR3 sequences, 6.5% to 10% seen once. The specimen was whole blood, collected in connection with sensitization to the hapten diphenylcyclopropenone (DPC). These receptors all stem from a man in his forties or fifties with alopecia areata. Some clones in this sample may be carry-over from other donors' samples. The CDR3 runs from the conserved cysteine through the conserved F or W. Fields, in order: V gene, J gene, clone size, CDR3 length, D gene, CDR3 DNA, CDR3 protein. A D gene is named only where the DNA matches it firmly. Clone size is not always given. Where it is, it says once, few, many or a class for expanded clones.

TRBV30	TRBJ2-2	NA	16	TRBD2	TGTGCCTGGAGTGTACTCCCAAGCGGGGGGACCGGGGAGCTGTTTTTT	CAWSVLPSGGTGELFF
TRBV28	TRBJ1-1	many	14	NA	TGTGCCAGCAGTTTAGGGGCCTCTCACACTGAAGCTTTCTTT	CASSLGASHTEAFF
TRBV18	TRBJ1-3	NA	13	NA	TGTGCCACCCATCAGGGCTCTGGAAACACCATATATTTT	CATHQGSGNTIYF
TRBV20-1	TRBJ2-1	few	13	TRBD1	TGCAGTGCTTGGACAGGGCTAGAGAATGAGCAGTTCTTC	CSAWTGLENEQFF
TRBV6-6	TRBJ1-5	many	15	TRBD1	TGTGCCAGCAGCCCGGACAGGCTAAGCTATCAGCCCCAGCATTTT	CASSPDRLSYQPQHF
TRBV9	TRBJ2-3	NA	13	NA	TGTGCCAGCAGGCCCGGGGGTGGAGATACGCAGTATTTT	CASRPGGGDTQYF
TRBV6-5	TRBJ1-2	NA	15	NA	TGTGCCAGCAGTTACTCTGACATACCTAACTATGGCTACACCTTC	CASSYSDIPNYGYTF
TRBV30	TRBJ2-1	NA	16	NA	TGTGCCTGGGGGGTGGTACCGGGAGCTGGGAACAATGAGCAGTTCTTC	CAWGVVPGAGNNEQFF
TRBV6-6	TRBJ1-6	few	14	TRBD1	TGTGCCAGCAGTACTACAGGGGGCCTAGCCCCCCTCCACTTT	CASSTTGGLAPLHF
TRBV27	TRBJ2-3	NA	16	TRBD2	TGTGCCAGCACCAAAATAGCGGGAGTCGAGACAGATACGCAGTATTTT	CASTKIAGVETDTQYF
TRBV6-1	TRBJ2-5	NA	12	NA	TGTGCCAGCAGGAATACTAAAGAGACCCAGTACTTC	CASRNTKETQYF
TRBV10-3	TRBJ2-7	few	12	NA	TGTGCCATCAGGAGAGAAGCCTACGAGCAGTACTTC	CAIRREAYEQYF